This is a list of T cell receptor beta chains from one sample in a study of blood T cell repertoires in COVID-19. Data came from immunoSEQ multiplex PCR; TCRdb stores just in-frame clones and leaves some out. The table lists more than 150,000 clones, roughly nine tenths of them singletons. Specimen: peripheral blood. These receptor sequences come from a woman in her 70s with acute or convalescent COVID-19. The CDR3 runs from the conserved cysteine through the conserved F or W. Fields, in order: J gene, D gene, V gene, clone size, CDR3 DNA, CDR3 protein. The D gene is left open where the match is weak. Where a row states a size, it is once, few, many or the class of an expanded clone; other rows omit it.

TRBJ1-6 | - | TRBV7-9 | - | TGTGCCAGCAGCTTGGAGGGCGTAGGATCACCCCTCCACTTT | CASSLEGVGSPLHF
TRBJ1-4 | TRBD1 | TRBV2 | - | TGTGCCACTCAAAGGACAGGACAGGGGAATAATGAACTGTTTTTT | CATQRTGQGNNELFF
TRBJ1-2 | - | TRBV19 | - | TGTGCCAGTAGTATGAGGTTACGGGTTAACTATGGCTACACCTTC | CASSMRLRVNYGYTF
TRBJ1-2 | TRBD1 | TRBV7-2 | few | TGTGCCAGCAGCTTAGGGTTTGTCAGGGGGTCTGGCTACACCTTC | CASSLGFVRGSGYTF
TRBJ1-3 | TRBD1 | TRBV5-6 | - | TGTGCCAGCAGCTTGGGGACAGGAATAAGAAACACCATATATTTT | CASSLGTGIRNTIYF
TRBJ1-6 | - | TRBV2 | - | TGTGCCAGCGGTGCGGGCTCCTATAATTCACCCCTCCACTTT | CASGAGSYNSPLHF
TRBJ1-1 | TRBD1 | TRBV30 | - | TGTGCCTGGAGTCGGAAAGGGCAGGGGGGAACTGAAGCTTTCTTT | CAWSRKGQGGTEAFF
TRBJ2-1 | - | TRBV7-9 | - | TGTGCCAGCAGCTTAATGGCAGGTCCCTACAATGAGCAGTTCTTC | CASSLMAGPYNEQFF
TRBJ1-6 | TRBD1 | TRBV18 | - | TGTGCCAGCTCACTCGGACAGGGCGGAAATTCACCCCTCCACTTT | CASSLGQGGNSPLHF
TRBJ1-2 | TRBD1 | TRBV6-5 | few | TGTGCCAGCGAGGGGGCAACTGCCAACTATGGCTACACCTTC | CASEGATANYGYTF
TRBJ2-7 | TRBD1 | TRBV7-2 | - | TGTGCCAGCAGCTTAGGTACAGGGGGCGGGTTAAACTACGAGCAGTACTTC | CASSLGTGGGLNYEQYF
TRBJ1-5 | - | TRBV6-5 | - | TGTGCCAGCAGTCTCACAGCAGGTAGCAATCAGCCCCAGCATTTT | CASSLTAGSNQPQHF
TRBJ2-3 | TRBD2 | TRBV15 | - | TGTGCCACCAGCAGAGAGGGGACTAGCGGGGGGCTCTGGGATACGCAGTATTTT | CATSREGTSGGLWDTQYF
TRBJ1-3 | - | TRBV3-1/TRBV3-2 | - | TGTGCCAGCAGCTCAGGGGCGCTTGGAAACACCATATATTTT | CASSSGALGNTIYF
TRBJ1-5 | - | TRBV28 | - | TGTGCCAGCAGTTTACCCTCATCGCGGGTTGATAGCAATCAGCCCCAGCATTTT | CASSLPSSRVDSNQPQHF
TRBJ2-1 | - | TRBV6-1 | - | TGTGCCAGCAGAGCGAGGGAGGAGCAGTTCTTC | CASRAREEQFF
TRBJ1-1 | - | TRBV7-2 | - | TGTGCCAGCAGCTTTGGCATGAACACTGAAGCTTTCTTT | CASSFGMNTEAFF
TRBJ1-2 | TRBD1 | TRBV5-6 | - | TGTGCCAGCAGCTTGAAGGACAGGGGTTGGGGCTACACCTTC | CASSLKDRGWGYTF
TRBJ1-1 | - | TRBV7-6 | - | TGTGCCAGCAGCTTAGCGGGTTGGATGGAGGACACTGAAGCTTTCTTT | CASSLAGWMEDTEAFF
TRBJ1-2 | - | TRBV7-9 | - | TGTGCCAGCAGCTTAGATGGACAAATGTACTATGGCTACACCTTC | CASSLDGQMYYGYTF
TRBJ1-5 | - | TRBV7-9 | - | TGTGCCAGCAGCGGAGACCGATCAATCAAGCCCCAGCATTTT | CASSGDRSIKPQHF
TRBJ2-1 | TRBD2 | TRBV7-3 | once | TGTGCCAGCAGCAATTTTGGACTAGCGGGGGGGAGCTCCTACAATGAGCAGTTCTTC | CASSNFGLAGGSSYNEQFF
TRBJ1-6 | - | TRBV2 | - | TGTGCCAGCAGTATAGCACAGGGCCTTAATTCACCCCTCCACTTT | CASSIAQGLNSPLHF
TRBJ1-1 | TRBD1 | TRBV29-1 | - | TGCAGCGTTCGACCGGGACAGATGAACACTGAAGCTTTCTTT | CSVRPGQMNTEAFF
TRBJ2-7 | - | TRBV18 | - | TGTGCCAGCTCACCATTCGGGGGTGAGCAGTACTTC | CASSPFGGEQYF
TRBJ2-1 | TRBD2 | TRBV28 | - | TGTGCCAGCAGGCCGGAGAGCGGGGGGGCCCGGAATGAGCAGTTCTTC | CASRPESGGARNEQFF
TRBJ1-3 | - | TRBV7-9 | - | TGTGCCAGCAGCTTTCGGGGGGGCTCGGGAAACACCATATATTTT | CASSFRGGSGNTIYF
TRBJ1-5 | TRBD1 | TRBV28 | - | TGTGCCAGCAGTTTATTGGGACAGGGCCAAATTAGCAATCAGCCCCAGCATTTT | CASSLLGQGQISNQPQHF
TRBJ1-2 | - | TRBV4-2 | once | TGTGCCAGCAGCCCGACTTCGGCCAGGGCAGCTGGCTACACCTTC | CASSPTSARAAGYTF
TRBJ1-5 | TRBD1 | TRBV6-2/TRBV6-3 | - | TGTGCCAGCAGCGACACAGGGGCAGCCTACCAGCCCCAGCATTTT | CASSDTGAAYQPQHF
TRBJ1-2 | TRBD1 | TRBV29-1 | - | TGCAGCGCGCTACAGGGGGCGCAGGGTAAAAATGGCTACACCTTC | CSALQGAQGKNGYTF
TRBJ2-3 | - | TRBV28 | - | TGTGCCAGCAGTTCCTTGACAGTTTCAAGGACGCAGTATTTT | CASSSLTVSRTQYF
TRBJ1-4 | - | TRBV27 | - | TGTGCCAGCAGTTTAGGCGGCACGGAGCCAACTAATGAAAAACTGTTTTTT | CASSLGGTEPTNEKLFF
TRBJ1-6 | TRBD1 | TRBV7-2 | - | TGTGCCAGCAGCCAAAAGCAGACAGGGGAGGGCAATTCACCCCTCCACTTT | CASSQKQTGEGNSPLHF
TRBJ1-4 | - | TRBV9 | - | TGTGCCAGCAGCGTAGGGGGGCTCCCCAATGAAAAACTGTTTTTT | CASSVGGLPNEKLFF
TRBJ2-3 | TRBD2 | TRBV27 | - | TGTGCCAGCAGTAGGGGACTAGCGGGGGGTCTCAGCACAGATACGCAGTATTTT | CASSRGLAGGLSTDTQYF
TRBJ1-2 | - | TRBV2 | - | TGTGCCAGCAGCAGGGAAACTAACTATGGCTACACCTTC | CASSRETNYGYTF
TRBJ2-2 | - | TRBV7-9 | - | TGTGCCAGCAGCTTCCGACATTACGGGGAGCTGTTTTTT | CASSFRHYGELFF
TRBJ2-1 | - | TRBV27 | - | TGTGCCAGCAGTGCCCAGGGGGGGCAGTTCTTC | CASSAQGGQFF
TRBJ1-3 | - | TRBV6-9 | once | TGTGCCAGCAGTTCCCCCCGGGGGGAGACATCTCTCTCTGGAAACACCATATATTTT | CASSSPRGETSLSGNTIYF
TRBJ2-5 | - | TRBV7-2 | - | TGTGCCAGCAGCTTAGCGCGGGACAGAATCGGGGAGACCCAGTACTTC | CASSLARDRIGETQYF
TRBJ2-5 | TRBD1 | TRBV6-4 | - | TGTGCCAGCAGAAACCGGGACAGTCAAGAGACCCAGTACTTC | CASRNRDSQETQYF
TRBJ1-2 | - | TRBV6-5 | - | TGTGCCAGCAGTAAAAATCCCCGGTCCTATGGCTACACCTTC | CASSKNPRSYGYTF
TRBJ2-6 | - | TRBV5-1 | - | TGCGCCAGCAGCTTGGACTTGTCTGGGGCCAACGTCCTGACTTTC | CASSLDLSGANVLTF
TRBJ2-1 | TRBD2 | TRBV11-2 | - | TGTGCCAGCAGCTTAGGGACTAGCGGCGGGCATGAGCAGTTCTTC | CASSLGTSGGHEQFF
TRBJ2-7 | TRBD1 | TRBV6-6 | - | TGTGCCAGCAGTTGGGACAGGGGCCTCTACGAGCAGTACTTC | CASSWDRGLYEQYF
TRBJ2-1 | - | TRBV12-3/TRBV12-4 | - | TGTGCCAGCAGTCCCCAGGGAAATGAGCAGTTCTTC | CASSPQGNEQFF
TRBJ1-2 | TRBD1 | TRBV14 | - | TGTGCCAGCAGCCAGACAGGGTTCTATGGCTACACCTTC | CASSQTGFYGYTF
TRBJ1-1 | - | TRBV5-8 | - | TGTGCCAGCAGCTTGGTTGGGGGCAGGGTAACTGAAGCTTTCTTT | CASSLVGGRVTEAFF
TRBJ1-1 | - | TRBV28 | once | TGTGCCAGCAGTTTGCCTACAGCTAACACTGAAGCTTTCTTT | CASSLPTANTEAFF
TRBJ2-5 | - | TRBV3-1/TRBV3-2 | - | TGTGCCAGCAGCTCCAGGGGTGAGACCCAGTACTTC | CASSSRGETQYF
TRBJ2-5 | TRBD2 | TRBV27 | - | TGTGCCAGCAGTTTGGCTAGCGGGGTTGCCCAGTACTTC | CASSLASGVAQYF